Listed below are T cell receptor beta chains from one sample, sequenced in a study of blood T cell repertoires in COVID-19. Assay used: immunoSEQ multiplex PCR; TCRdb lists only in-frame clones, some missing. The sample comprises roughly 330,000 clones, 70% to 90% of which are singletons, and 8% to 13% rests with the top ten. The specimen sequenced was PBMCs or T cells enriched from blood (not recorded which). These receptors were collected from a woman aged 18-30 years who had recovered from COVID-19. CDR3s include the opening cysteine and the closing phenylalanine or tryptophan. A D gene is named only where the DNA matches it firmly.

J gene,D gene,V gene,CDR3 protein
TRBJ2-7,NA,TRBV27,CASSPRGGTGLGEQYF
TRBJ2-1,NA,TRBV6-5,CASSTSILGEQFF
TRBJ1-4,NA,TRBV11-2,CASHSGRNGNEKLFF
TRBJ2-7,TRBD1,TRBV28,CASSLLRTGTYEQYF
TRBJ1-6,TRBD1,TRBV30,CAWIADRFNSPLHF
TRBJ1-2,TRBD1,TRBV5-4,CATTRTGGDGYTF
TRBJ2-7,NA,TRBV19,CASSPMTESSYEQYF
TRBJ1-1,TRBD1,TRBV11-2,CASSRYRGTEAFF
TRBJ1-2,TRBD1,TRBV19,CASNPGQYSPNYGYTF
TRBJ2-5,TRBD1,TRBV5-1,CASSLSTGGSETQYF
TRBJ2-1,TRBD2,TRBV27,CASSLWRGVDNEQFF
TRBJ1-1,NA,TRBV19,CASSLNTGTEAFF
TRBJ2-4,NA,TRBV4-1,CASSKGPRMESLAKNIQYF
TRBJ2-2,NA,TRBV5-1,CASGGASNTGELFF
TRBJ1-2,NA,TRBV6-5,CASSYSQGTGGYTF
TRBJ2-3,TRBD1,TRBV11-3,CASSGGTGGTLTDTQYF
TRBJ2-1,NA,TRBV6-5,CASSYAKNEQFF
TRBJ2-1,TRBD2,TRBV25-1,CASSVFGTSGSSYNEQFF
TRBJ2-2,TRBD1,TRBV27,CASSPGTDSGELFF
TRBJ2-2,TRBD1,TRBV19,CASSIDMGQVDLFF
TRBJ1-2,NA,TRBV27,CASRPYPSPTQGIYGYTF
TRBJ2-7,NA,TRBV7-9,CASSFSLAYYEQYF
TRBJ1-5,NA,TRBV28,CASSLYGVSSNQPQHF
TRBJ2-4,TRBD1,TRBV18,CASSPSRMTGGQNIQYF
TRBJ2-1,NA,TRBV30,CAWSTGGVTNEQFF
TRBJ2-7,NA,TRBV9,CASSARTGNGEQYF
TRBJ2-7,NA,TRBV5-1,CASSPRVRDTSIIPYEQYF
TRBJ1-2,NA,TRBV29-1,CSVPNGGGYTF
TRBJ1-2,NA,TRBV7-9,CASSLPPQGPNYGYTF
TRBJ2-6,NA,TRBV29-1,CSVENRGSGANVLTF
TRBJ1-2,TRBD1,TRBV6-6,CASSYSKGTGNYGYTF
TRBJ1-5,NA,TRBV27,CASSYAGNQPQHF
TRBJ1-2,NA,TRBV30,CACRNAPGEGGYTF
TRBJ2-1,TRBD2,TRBV11-2,CASSPGGTSSYEQFF
TRBJ2-7,TRBD1,TRBV10-3,CATGQGDEQYF
TRBJ2-1,TRBD2,TRBV25-1,CASSELGGSSYNEQFF
TRBJ1-1,NA,TRBV3-1/TRBV3-2,CASSPIGRQSLASNTEAFF
TRBJ1-3,TRBD1,TRBV24-1,CATSVTGANGNTIYF
TRBJ1-1,NA,TRBV28,CASTRAGWVEAFF
TRBJ2-1,TRBD2,TRBV5-1,CASSLARGGLAANEQFF